This record looks at one TCR beta chain sequence and its context. The table came from immunoSEQ multiplex PCR; TCRdb's copy has only in-frame clones and leaves some out. The sample gives 200,000 or so clones, around nine tenths of which show up once; about a tenth is in the top ten. The source of the sample is a study of blood T cell repertoires in COVID-19. Study-level background: COVID-19 samples collected from the United States, Italy and Spain covered acute and convalescent phases.

Clinical history as reported by participants underpinned cohort assignment. Recovered status in Cohort 3 required two negative PCRs, clearance, or symptom resolution. The V gene lost 4 bases and the J gene lost 15 bases, with 13 bases spanning the gap. Germline CDR1 is SGHAT and CDR2 is FQNNGV. This CDR3 has 11 amino acids. The receptor comes from a man aged 25 to 40 who had recovered from COVID-19. Sequenced material: PBMCs or T cells enriched from blood (not recorded which). J is TRBJ2-1 and V is TRBV11-2, with D uncertain. The CDR3 bases are TGTGCCAGCAGCTCAAACGTCCTTAGGTTCTTC. It specifies CASSSNVLRFF.